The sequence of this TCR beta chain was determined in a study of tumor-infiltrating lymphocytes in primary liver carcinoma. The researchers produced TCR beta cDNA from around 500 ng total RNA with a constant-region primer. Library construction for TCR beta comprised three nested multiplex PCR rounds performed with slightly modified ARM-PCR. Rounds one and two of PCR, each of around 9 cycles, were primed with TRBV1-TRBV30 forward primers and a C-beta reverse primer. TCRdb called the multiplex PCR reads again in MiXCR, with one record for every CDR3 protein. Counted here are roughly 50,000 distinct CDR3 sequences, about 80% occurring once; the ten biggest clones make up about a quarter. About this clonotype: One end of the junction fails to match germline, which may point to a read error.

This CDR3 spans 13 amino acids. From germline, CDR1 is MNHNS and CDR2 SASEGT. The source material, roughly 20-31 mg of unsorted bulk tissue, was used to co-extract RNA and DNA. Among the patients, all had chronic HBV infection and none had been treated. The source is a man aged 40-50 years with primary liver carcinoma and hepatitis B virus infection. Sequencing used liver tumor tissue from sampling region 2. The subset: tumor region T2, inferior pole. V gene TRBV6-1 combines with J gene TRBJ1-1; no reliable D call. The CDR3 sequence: CASRILGITEAFF. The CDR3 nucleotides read TGTGCCAGTAGGATACTTGGGATCACTGAAGCTTTCTTC.